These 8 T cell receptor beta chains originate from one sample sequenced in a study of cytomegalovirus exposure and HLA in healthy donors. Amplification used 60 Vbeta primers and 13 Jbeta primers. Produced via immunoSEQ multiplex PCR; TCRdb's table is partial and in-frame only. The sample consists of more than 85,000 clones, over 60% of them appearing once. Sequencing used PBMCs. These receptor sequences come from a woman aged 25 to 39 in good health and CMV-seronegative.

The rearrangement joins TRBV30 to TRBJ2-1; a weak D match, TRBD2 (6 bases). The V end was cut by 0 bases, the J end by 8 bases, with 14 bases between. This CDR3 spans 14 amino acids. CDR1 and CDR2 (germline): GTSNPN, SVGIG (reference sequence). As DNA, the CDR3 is TGTGCCTGGAGTGTACGGCAGGGAGGAGATGAGCAGTTCTTC. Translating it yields CAWSVRQGGDEQFF.

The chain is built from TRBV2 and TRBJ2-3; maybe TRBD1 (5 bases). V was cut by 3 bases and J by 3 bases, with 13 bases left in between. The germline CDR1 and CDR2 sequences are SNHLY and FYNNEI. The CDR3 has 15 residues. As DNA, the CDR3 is TGTGCCAGCAGTGATGGGGCTAGTGGGACAGATACGCAGTATTTT. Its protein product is CASSDGASGTDTQYF. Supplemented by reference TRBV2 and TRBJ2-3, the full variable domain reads EPEVTQTPSHQVTQMGQEVILRCVPISNHLYFYWYRQILGQKVEFLVSFYNNEISEKSEIFDDQFSVERPDGSNFTLKIRSTKLEDSAMYFCASSDGASGTDTQYFGPGTRLTVL.

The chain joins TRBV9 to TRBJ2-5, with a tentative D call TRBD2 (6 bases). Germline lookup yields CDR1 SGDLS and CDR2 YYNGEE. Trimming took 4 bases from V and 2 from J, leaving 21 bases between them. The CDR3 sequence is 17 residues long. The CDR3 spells CASSPPREPWGQETQYF. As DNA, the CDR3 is TGTGCCAGCAGCCCCCCCCGGGAGCCCTGGGGACAAGAGACCCAGTACTTC.

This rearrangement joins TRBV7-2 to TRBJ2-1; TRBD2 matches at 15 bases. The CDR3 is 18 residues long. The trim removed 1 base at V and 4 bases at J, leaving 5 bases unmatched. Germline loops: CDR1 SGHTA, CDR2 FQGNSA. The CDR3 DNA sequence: TGTGCCAGCAGCTTAGAAGGGACTAGCGGGAGGTTTTACAATGAGCAGTTCTTC. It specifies CASSLEGTSGRFYNEQFF.

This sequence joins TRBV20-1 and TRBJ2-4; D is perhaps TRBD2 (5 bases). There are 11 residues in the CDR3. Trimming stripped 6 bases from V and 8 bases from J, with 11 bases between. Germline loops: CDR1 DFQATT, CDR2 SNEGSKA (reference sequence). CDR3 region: CSARGWDIQYF. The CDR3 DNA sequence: TGCAGTGCCCGGGGATGGGACATTCAGTACTTC.

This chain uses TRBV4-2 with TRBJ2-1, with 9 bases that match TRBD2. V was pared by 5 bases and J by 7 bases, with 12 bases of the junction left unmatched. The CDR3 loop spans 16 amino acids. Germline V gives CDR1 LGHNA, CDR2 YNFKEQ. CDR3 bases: TGTGCCAGCAGCTCCCGTGGAGCGGGGGGCACAAATGAGCAGTTCTTC. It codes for CASSSRGAGGTNEQFF.

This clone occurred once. Here the CDR3 DNA reads TGTGCCAGTAGTGAGGACATGTACGAGCAGTACTTC. Its translation is CASSEDMYEQYF. The chain employs TRBV19 and TRBJ2-7; maybe TRBD1 (5 bases). The CDR3 loop spans 12 amino acids. From germline, CDR1 is LNHDA and CDR2 SQIVND (reference sequence). Between the trimmed V and J ends, which lost 5 bases and 4 bases, there was a span of 9 bases.

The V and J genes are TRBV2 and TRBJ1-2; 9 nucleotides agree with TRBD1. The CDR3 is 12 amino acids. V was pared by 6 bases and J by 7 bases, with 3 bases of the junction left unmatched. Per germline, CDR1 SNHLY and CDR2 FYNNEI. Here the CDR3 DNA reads TGTGCCAGCAGGTACAGGGGGCCTGGCTACACCTTC. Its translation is CASRYRGPGYTF.